This TCR beta chain was retrieved from a study of T-cell memory formation after mild COVID-19. The CDR3 is 14 amino acids. Trimming took off 6 bases at V and 5 bases at J, with 11 bases between the two ends. The TCR alpha and TCR beta cDNA libraries, bearing sample barcodes and UMIs, were generated by 5'RACE using constant-segment primers. TCRdb re-called the 5' RACE reads through MiXCR, storing one row per CDR3 protein. The sample has some 320,000 distinct CDR3 sequences, 15% seen once. This clonotype was counted only a few times. Its antigen is unknown. Study-level points and caveats: Whether second-wave clones peaking at day 37 were SARS-CoV-2 specific went unconfirmed. Pre-infection memory already had some responding clones, implying cross-reactive memory joined.

The material sequenced was PBMCs or a T cell subset sorted from them (not recorded which). The rearrangement joins TRBV12-3 or TRBV12-4 to TRBJ1-6, with D unresolved. The source of this sequence is a man aged 18-30 years who had mild COVID-19 (a few samples of this study predate the infection). Cell type and time point are not known. The CDR3 region has the DNA TGTGCCAGCAGGCGCGGGAACAATAATTCACCCCTCCACTTT. Translated: CASRRGNNNSPLHF.